Shown below are 8 T cell receptor beta chains from a single sample sequenced in a study of cytomegalovirus exposure and HLA in healthy donors. Profiled with immunoSEQ multiplex PCR; TCRdb holds only in-frame clones, not every one. The data contain around 180,000 clones, approximately 88% of them singletons. Sequencing was carried out using PBMCs. The source is a young man in good health and CMV-seropositive.

The J gene is TRBJ1-5, the V gene TRBV7-8; no clear D. Between the trimmed V and J ends, which lost 1 base and 2 bases, there was a span of 6 bases. The CDR3 is 14 residues long. Germline V gene lookup returns CDR1 SGHVS and CDR2 FQNEAQ. The CDR3 is CASSLELGNQPQHF. The CDR3 bases are TGTGCCAGCAGCTTAGAGCTGGGCAATCAGCCCCAGCATTTT.

The J gene is TRBJ1-4, the V gene TRBV15; TRBD1 matches 9 bases. The CDR3 totals 15 residues. The V gene's germline CDR1 is LNHNV and CDR2 YYDKDF (reference sequence). V shed 5 bases and J 4 bases; nucleotides not matched to a gene: 5. CDR3 nucleotides: TGTGCCACCAGCTGGGGGACAGGGAGTAATGAAAAACTGTTTTTT. Translated: CATSWGTGSNEKLFF.

The V call is TRBV7-9, the J call TRBJ1-2; D not resolved. Germline values: CDR1 SEHNR, CDR2 FQNEAQ (reference sequence). Trimming left V 3 bases short and J 7 bases short, with 6 bases between. The length of the CDR3 is 11 residues. CDR3 loop: CASSLVAGYTF. As DNA, the CDR3 is TGTGCCAGCAGCTTGGTAGCTGGCTACACCTTC.

The V and J genes are TRBV6-1 and TRBJ2-3; maybe TRBD1 (5 bases). CDR1 MNHNS and CDR2 SASEGT come from the germline V gene. V was trimmed by 1 base and J by 4 bases, leaving 9 bases between them. The CDR3 totals 14 residues. CDR3 sequence reads: CASSEGQGADTQYF. In nucleotides, the CDR3 is TGTGCCAGCAGTGAAGGGCAGGGCGCAGATACGCAGTATTTT.

This clone showed up just a few times. CDR3 DNA sequence: TGTGCCAGCAGCGACAGGGTAAGGCCCCAGCATTTT. Its translation is CASSDRVRPQHF. This chain connects TRBV6-1 to TRBJ1-5, with TRBD1 matching 7 bases. The germline gives CDR1 MNHNS, CDR2 SASEGT. V shed 6 bases, J shed 9 bases, and the junction held 5 bases outside the gene matches. The CDR3 sequence is 12 residues long.

CDR3 sequence reads: CASSLTSGIAIGGELFF. DNA for the CDR3: TGTGCCAGCAGTTTGACTAGCGGGATCGCAATAGGCGGGGAGCTGTTTTTT. V gene TRBV27 combines with J gene TRBJ2-2; 11 nucleotides match TRBD2. The CDR3 runs 17 residues. Germline CDR1 is MNHEY and CDR2 is SMNVEV (reference sequence). V shed 3 bases and J 7 bases; nucleotides not matched to a gene: 10.

This clone was found once. The chain employs TRBV18 and TRBJ2-7, with D perhaps matching TRBD2 (6 bases). This CDR3 contains 15 residues. V was shortened by 4 bases and J by 2 bases, with 15 bases between the two germline ends. Germline V gene lookup returns CDR1 KGHSH and CDR2 LQKENI. DNA for the CDR3: TGTGCCAGCTCACGCGGAACGGGAGCCCCCTACGAGCAGTACTTC. Protein product: CASSRGTGAPYEQYF.

Only a few counts were recorded for this clone. This rearrangement joins TRBV5-1 to TRBJ1-2; 9 bases map to TRBD1. V gave up 4 bases and J gave up 3 bases; unmatched junction bases: 4. The CDR3 sequence is 14 residues long. Germline values: CDR1 SGHRS, CDR2 YFSETQ. The chain's CDR3 is CASSKGQGDYGYTF. CDR3 nucleotide sequence: TGCGCCAGCAGCAAGGGACAGGGAGACTATGGCTACACCTTC.